The T cell receptor (beta chain) under discussion was sequenced for a study of multiple sclerosis patients with progressive multifocal leukoencephalopathy. Findings and limits, study-wide: At PML onset, no shared TRBV or TRBJ gene usage was seen. Lower normalized Shannon entropy suggested reduced TRB diversity in most PML patients.

The V gene lost 0 bases and the J gene lost 6 bases, with 11 bases spanning the gap. Germline V gene sequence: CDR1 MNHNY, CDR2 SVGAGI (reference sequence). The CDR3 is 15 residues long. As for time point: before natalizumab initiation. The T0 samples predate the first natalizumab infusion. Points on this clone: The antigen remains undetermined.

Each PCR contained spiked synthetic TR CDR3 controls spanning every V-J pairing. Method: immunoSEQ multiplex PCR; TCRdb's copy keeps in-frame clones and lacks some. Altogether some 30,000 clones are present, 88% being singletons, with the ten largest covering 1.1%. The TCR was taken from a human donor with multiple sclerosis. Sequenced sample: PBMCs. The chain couples TRBV6-6 to TRBJ2-2; D is perhaps TRBD1 (5 bases). CDR3 nucleotide sequence: TGTGCCAGCAGTTACTCACAGGTCGGCGCCGGGGAGCTGTTTTTT. This sequence encodes CASSYSQVGAGELFF.